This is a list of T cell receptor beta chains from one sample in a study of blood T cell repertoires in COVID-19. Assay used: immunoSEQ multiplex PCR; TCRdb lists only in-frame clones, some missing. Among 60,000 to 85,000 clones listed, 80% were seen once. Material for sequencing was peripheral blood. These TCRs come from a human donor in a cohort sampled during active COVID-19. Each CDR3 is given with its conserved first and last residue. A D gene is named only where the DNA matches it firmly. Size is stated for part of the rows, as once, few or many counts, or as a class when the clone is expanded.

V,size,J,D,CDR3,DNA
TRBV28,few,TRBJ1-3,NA,CASSFFGSGNTIYF,TGTGCCAGCAGTTTTTTCGGTTCTGGAAACACCATATATTTT
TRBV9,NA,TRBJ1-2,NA,CASSVAHAGFGYTF,TGTGCCAGCAGCGTAGCACATGCAGGGTTTGGCTACACCTTC
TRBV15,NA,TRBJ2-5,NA,CATSNSPGGWGWETQYF,TGTGCCACCAGCAACAGTCCAGGGGGGTGGGGATGGGAGACCCAGTACTTC
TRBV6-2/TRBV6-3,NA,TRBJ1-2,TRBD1,CASSYSGRGTNYGYTF,TGTGCCAGCAGTTACTCTGGCAGGGGGACTAACTATGGCTACACCTTC
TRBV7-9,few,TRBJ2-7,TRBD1,CASEQGKSSYEQYF,TGTGCCAGCGAACAGGGGAAGAGTTCCTACGAGCAGTACTTC
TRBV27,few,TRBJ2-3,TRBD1,CASSPGYTGALTDTQYF,TGTGCCAGCAGTCCGGGGTATACAGGGGCCCTCACAGATACGCAGTATTTT
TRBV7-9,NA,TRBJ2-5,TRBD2,CASSLVGASGGETQYF,TGTGCCAGCAGCCTCGTTGGGGCTAGCGGCGGGGAGACCCAGTACTTC
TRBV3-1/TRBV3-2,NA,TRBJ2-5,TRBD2,CASSQNPGLGGQYF,TGTGCCAGCAGCCAAAACCCGGGACTAGGCGGCCAGTACTTC
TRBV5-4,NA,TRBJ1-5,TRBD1,CASSAGTGTQPQHF,TGTGCCAGCAGCGCCGGGACAGGGACCCAGCCCCAGCATTTT
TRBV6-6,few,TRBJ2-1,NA,CAAKGLAREQFF,TGTGCCGCCAAAGGCCTAGCCCGGGAGCAGTTCTTC
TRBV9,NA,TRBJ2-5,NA,CASSVGLALETQYF,TGTGCCAGCAGCGTAGGGCTAGCTCTGGAGACCCAGTACTTC
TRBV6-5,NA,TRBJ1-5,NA,CASSYSRRAGNQPQHF,TGTGCCAGCAGTTACTCGCGCAGGGCTGGCAATCAGCCCCAGCATTTT
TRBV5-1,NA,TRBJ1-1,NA,CASSPLGGEGTEAFF,TGCGCCAGCAGCCCCCTCGGGGGGGAAGGCACTGAAGCTTTCTTT
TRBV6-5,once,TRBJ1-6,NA,CASTGQKAYNSPLHF,TGTGCCAGCACTGGACAGAAAGCTTATAATTCACCCCTCCACTTT
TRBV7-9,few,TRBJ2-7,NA,CASSLAGGGDEQYF,TGTGCCAGCAGCTTAGCAGGCGGGGGCGACGAGCAGTACTTC
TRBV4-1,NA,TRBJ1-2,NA,CASSIRTGTNYGYTF,TGCGCCAGCAGCATTCGGACCGGGACAAACTATGGCTACACCTTC
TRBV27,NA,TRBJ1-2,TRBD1,CASSPMGTGVYGYTF,TGTGCCAGCTCCCCTATGGGGACAGGGGTCTATGGCTACACCTTC
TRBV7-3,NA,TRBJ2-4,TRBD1,CASSRTGAKNIQYF,TGTGCCAGCAGCCGGACAGGGGCGAAAAACATTCAGTACTTC
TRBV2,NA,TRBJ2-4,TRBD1,CASSLQGAKNIQYF,TGTGCCAGCAGCCTACAGGGGGCCAAAAACATTCAGTACTTC
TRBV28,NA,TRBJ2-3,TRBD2,CASKAGGQDTQYF,TGTGCCAGCAAAGCGGGAGGGCAGGATACGCAGTATTTT
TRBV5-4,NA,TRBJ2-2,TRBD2,CASRSRGGRTGELFF,TGTGCCAGCAGGAGCCGGGGGGGGCGCACCGGGGAGCTGTTTTTT
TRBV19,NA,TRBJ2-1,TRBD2,CASSTASGLEQFF,TGTGCCAGTAGTACGGCTAGCGGCTTAGAGCAGTTCTTC
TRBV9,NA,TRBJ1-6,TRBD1,CASSVDRGNSPLHF,TGTGCCAGCAGCGTAGACAGGGGAAATTCACCCCTCCACTTT
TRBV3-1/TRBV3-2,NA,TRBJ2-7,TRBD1,CASSQGQGLYEQYF,TGTGCCAGCAGCCAGGGACAGGGTTTGTATGAGCAGTACTTC
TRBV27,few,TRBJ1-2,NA,CASSLSAGAGGYTF,TGTGCCAGCAGTTTAAGTGCAGGGGCGGGCGGCTACACCTTC
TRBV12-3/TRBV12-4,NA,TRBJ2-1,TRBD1,CASSPRTGTRIF,TGTGCCAGCAGTCCGAGGACAGGGACCCGAATCTTC
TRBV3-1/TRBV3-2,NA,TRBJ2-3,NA,CASGDGTPQYF,TGTGCCAGCGGGGACGGGACTCCGCAGTATTTT
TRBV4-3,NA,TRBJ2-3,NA,CASSQEGGRSDTQYF,TGCGCCAGCAGCCAAGAGGGGGGGCGATCAGATACGCAGTATTTT
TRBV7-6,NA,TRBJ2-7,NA,CASSLADRSSYEQYF,TGTGCCAGCAGCTTGGCAGACAGGAGCTCCTACGAGCAGTACTTC
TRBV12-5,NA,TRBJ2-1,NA,CASGRGEERPQFF,TGTGCTAGTGGTAGAGGAGAGGAGAGACCCCAGTTCTTC
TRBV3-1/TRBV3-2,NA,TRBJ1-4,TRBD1,CASSSTGGPNEKLFF,TGTGCCAGCAGCTCTACAGGGGGGCCTAATGAAAAACTGTTTTTT
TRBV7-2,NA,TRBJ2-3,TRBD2,CASSLVSGRADTQYF,TGTGCCAGCAGCTTAGTTTCCGGGAGGGCAGATACGCAGTATTTT
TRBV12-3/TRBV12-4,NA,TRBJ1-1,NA,CAASGEGNTEAFF,TGTGCCGCTAGCGGGGAGGGGAACACTGAAGCTTTCTTT
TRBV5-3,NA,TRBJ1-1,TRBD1,CARSLVHRGRNTEAFF,TGTGCCAGAAGCTTGGTCCACAGGGGTCGGAACACTGAAGCTTTCTTT
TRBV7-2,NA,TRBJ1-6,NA,CASSRDSGRNPLHF,TGTGCCAGCAGCCGCGACAGCGGGCGAAATCCCCTCCACTTT
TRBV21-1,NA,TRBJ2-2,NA,CASSGAGTGDTGELFF,TGTGCCAGCAGCGGCGCGGGGACAGGGGACACCGGGGAGCTGTTTTTT
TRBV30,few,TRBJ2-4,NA,CAWSVSYRGRENIQYF,TGTGCCTGGAGTGTTTCCTACCGAGGGCGGGAAAACATTCAGTACTTC
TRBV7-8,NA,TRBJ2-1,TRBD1,CASSWGQGYNEQFF,TGTGCCAGCAGCTGGGGACAGGGCTACAATGAGCAGTTCTTC
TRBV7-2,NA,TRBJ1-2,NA,CASSHPGGRDYGYTF,TGTGCCAGCAGCCACCCTGGGGGGAGGGACTATGGCTACACCTTC
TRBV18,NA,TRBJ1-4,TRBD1,CASSPTTGTGGSGNEKLFF,TGTGCCAGCTCACCTACAACCGGGACAGGGGGCAGCGGTAATGAAAAACTGTTTTTT